This TCR beta chain originates from a study of T cells after yellow fever vaccination. This clonotype occurred a few times. Its antigen is unidentified. Findings and limits, study-wide: The bulk population could contribute abundant contaminating clonotypes to FACS-sorted repertoires. A weaker but faster secondary response was observed, peaking on day 5 versus 15.

One entry per CDR3 protein, called by TCRdb with MiXCR from the 5' RACE reads. The repertoire consists of some 160,000 distinct CDR3 sequences, with around 9% occurring once and the leading ten covering roughly 40%. This CDR3 region has 16 residues. Per germline, CDR1 MGHRA and CDR2 YSYEKL. With 0 bases clipped from V and 5 bases from J, the junction kept 8 bases outside the gene matches. The sequences come from CD8+ T cells sorted from PBMCs, collected 45 days after the yellow fever booster vaccination. The gene calls are TRBV4-1 and TRBJ2-5; the match to TRBD2 covers 8 bases. This receptor was identified in a man in his late teens or twenties who received the YFV17D yellow fever vaccine. Here the CDR3 reads CASSQDPGGAQETQYF. The CDR3 nucleotides are TGCGCCAGCAGCCAAGATCCCGGGGGGGCGCAGGAGACCCAGTACTTC.